A selection of T cell receptor beta chains follows, all from one sample in a study of Graves' ophthalmopathy and Graves' hyperthyroidism. TCRdb reprocessed the multiplex PCR reads via MiXCR and lists one record per CDR3 protein. The data hold about 370,000 distinct CDR3 sequences, with roughly a sixth observed a single time. Sequencing was performed on peripheral blood. The receptors come from an adult woman with stable Graves' hyperthyroidism. CDR3s include the opening cysteine and the closing phenylalanine or tryptophan. Fields, in order: CDR3 length, clone size, V gene, D gene, J gene, CDR3 DNA, CDR3 protein. D genes are given only for firm matches. Clone size, where shown, is once, few, many, or a class for clones that have expanded.

len: 12; abundance: many; v_gene: TRBV7-6; d_gene: -; j_gene: TRBJ2-2; CDR3nt: -; CDR3aa: CATGPVPGSCFF
len: 15; abundance: many; v_gene: TRBV20-1; d_gene: -; j_gene: TRBJ2-7; CDR3nt: TGCAGTGCTAGACCCGGGACAGCGGGAACCCACGAGCAGTACTTC; CDR3aa: CSARPGTAGTHEQYF
len: 14; abundance: -; v_gene: TRBV5-1; d_gene: -; j_gene: TRBJ2-2; CDR3nt: TGCGCCAGCAGCCCGGGACACACCACCGGGGAGCTGTTTTTT; CDR3aa: CASSPGHTTGELFF
len: 12; abundance: -; v_gene: TRBV3-1; d_gene: -; j_gene: TRBJ2-7; CDR3nt: TGTGCCAGCAGCCAAGATTTGAACGAGCAGTACTTC; CDR3aa: CASSQDLNEQYF
len: 18; abundance: many; v_gene: TRBV12-3/TRBV12-4; d_gene: -; j_gene: TRBJ2-5; CDR3nt: TGTGCCAGCAGCGATGACAAGGGGAGAGGGTATGGCCAAGAGACCCAGTACTTC; CDR3aa: CASSDDKGRGYGQETQYF
len: 16; abundance: many; v_gene: TRBV12-3/TRBV12-4; d_gene: TRBD2; j_gene: TRBJ2-5; CDR3nt: TGTGCCAGCAGTTCGTTCGGACTAGCGAGAGGAGAGACCCAGTACTTC; CDR3aa: CASSSFGLARGETQYF
len: 15; abundance: many; v_gene: TRBV5-1; d_gene: -; j_gene: TRBJ2-7; CDR3nt: TGCGCCAGCAGCTTGGAAGTTCGGGGCTTTTACGAGCAGTACTTC; CDR3aa: CASSLEVRGFYEQYF
len: 14; abundance: many; v_gene: TRBV12-3/TRBV12-4; d_gene: TRBD1; j_gene: TRBJ1-1; CDR3nt: TGTGCCAGCAGTTTAGGGGACAGAGCCACTGAAGCTTTCTTT; CDR3aa: CASSLGDRATEAFF
len: 16; abundance: few; v_gene: TRBV4-2; d_gene: -; j_gene: TRBJ2-6; CDR3nt: TGTGCCAGCAGCCAAGAAGCGGGTTCAGGGGCCAACGTCCTGACTTTC; CDR3aa: CASSQEAGSGANVLTF
len: 15; abundance: many; v_gene: TRBV12-3/TRBV12-4; d_gene: -; j_gene: TRBJ1-1; CDR3nt: TGTGCCAGCAGTTTGGCCGGGGCTCGGGACACTGAAGCTTTCTTT; CDR3aa: CASSLAGARDTEAFF
len: 16; abundance: few; v_gene: TRBV7-2; d_gene: -; j_gene: TRBJ2-2; CDR3nt: TGTGCCAGCAGCTTAGGGACGATGTTGATCACCGGGGAGCTGTTTTTT; CDR3aa: CASSLGTMLITGELFF
len: 13; abundance: many; v_gene: TRBV29-1; d_gene: -; j_gene: TRBJ2-4; CDR3nt: TGCAGCGTTGAGGGGACAGCCAAAAACATTCAGTACTTC; CDR3aa: CSVEGTAKNIQYF
len: 13; abundance: -; v_gene: TRBV20-1; d_gene: TRBD1; j_gene: TRBJ1-6; CDR3nt: TGCAGTGCCCGGACAGGGGATAATTCACCCCTCCACTTT; CDR3aa: CSARTGDNSPLHF
len: 14; abundance: -; v_gene: TRBV28; d_gene: -; j_gene: TRBJ1-5; CDR3nt: TGTGCCAGCACATCGTGGGGGGGGGGTCAGCCCCAGCATTTT; CDR3aa: CASTSWGGGQPQHF
len: 13; abundance: -; v_gene: TRBV4-2; d_gene: -; j_gene: TRBJ1-1; CDR3nt: TGTGCCAGCAGCCAAACTGGTTACACTGAAGCTTTCTTT; CDR3aa: CASSQTGYTEAFF
len: 14; abundance: many; v_gene: TRBV19; d_gene: -; j_gene: TRBJ2-7; CDR3nt: TGTGCCAGTAGTATAGCTACAGGGAGCGCCGAGCAGTACTTC; CDR3aa: CASSIATGSAEQYF
len: 14; abundance: -; v_gene: TRBV28; d_gene: TRBD1; j_gene: TRBJ2-5; CDR3nt: TGTGCCAGCAGGACCGGGACAGGGGTAGAGACCCAGTACTTC; CDR3aa: CASRTGTGVETQYF
len: 15; abundance: many; v_gene: TRBV6-5; d_gene: -; j_gene: TRBJ1-1; CDR3nt: TGTGCCGGCAGTTTTCCCAATAGCCCGAACACTGAAGCTTTCTTT; CDR3aa: CAGSFPNSPNTEAFF
len: 15; abundance: -; v_gene: TRBV20-1; d_gene: -; j_gene: TRBJ1-6; CDR3nt: TGCAGTGCTAGCGAAGCAAGGTCCTATAATTCACCCCTCCACTTT; CDR3aa: CSASEARSYNSPLHF
len: 11; abundance: many; v_gene: TRBV7-9; d_gene: -; j_gene: TRBJ1-2; CDR3nt: TGTGCCACCACAAATCTCTATGGCTACACCTTC; CDR3aa: CATTNLYGYTF
len: 16; abundance: few; v_gene: TRBV4-2; d_gene: -; j_gene: TRBJ1-2; CDR3nt: TGTGCCAGCAGCCCAAGCGGAGCAGAGACTAACTATGGCTACACCTTC; CDR3aa: CASSPSGAETNYGYTF
len: 11; abundance: -; v_gene: TRBV29-1; d_gene: -; j_gene: TRBJ1-1; CDR3nt: TGCAGCGTTGCGACAGAATCAGGAGCTTTCTTT; CDR3aa: CSVATESGAFF
len: 15; abundance: many; v_gene: TRBV12-3/TRBV12-4; d_gene: TRBD2; j_gene: TRBJ2-7; CDR3nt: TGTGCCAGCAGGCCCCCTAGCGGGGGTTCCTACGAGCAGTACTTC; CDR3aa: CASRPPSGGSYEQYF
len: 13; abundance: many; v_gene: TRBV7-8; d_gene: -; j_gene: TRBJ1-1; CDR3nt: TGTGCCAGCAGCCCCCGAGTAGCCACTGAAGCTTTCTTT; CDR3aa: CASSPRVATEAFF
len: 14; abundance: -; v_gene: TRBV11-2; d_gene: -; j_gene: TRBJ1-2; CDR3nt: TGTGCCAGCAGCTTAGTAGGCAGCTCCTATGGCTACACCTTC; CDR3aa: CASSLVGSSYGYTF
len: 14; abundance: many; v_gene: TRBV6-5; d_gene: -; j_gene: TRBJ1-1; CDR3nt: TGTGCCAGCAGTTACAGGGGGAGTGAAACTGAAGCTTTCTTT; CDR3aa: CASSYRGSETEAFF
len: 18; abundance: many; v_gene: TRBV2; d_gene: TRBD2; j_gene: TRBJ2-7; CDR3nt: TGTGCCAGCAGAGTACACCGGACTAGCGGGAGGCACACCTACGAGCAGTACTTC; CDR3aa: CASRVHRTSGRHTYEQYF
len: 15; abundance: medium-sized; v_gene: TRBV12-3/TRBV12-4; d_gene: -; j_gene: TRBJ2-5; CDR3nt: TGTGCCAGCAGTCGGGACCGATCCCGTATGGGTACCCAGTACTTC; CDR3aa: CASSRDRSRMGTQYF
len: 12; abundance: many; v_gene: TRBV20-1; d_gene: TRBD1; j_gene: TRBJ2-7; CDR3nt: TGCAGTGCTAGGCACAGGGGCTACGAGCAGTACTTC; CDR3aa: CSARHRGYEQYF
len: 15; abundance: many; v_gene: TRBV28; d_gene: -; j_gene: TRBJ2-2; CDR3nt: TGTGCCAGCAGTCGGCACACAGGGAACACCGGGGAGCCGTTTTTT; CDR3aa: CASSRHTGNTGEPFF
len: 12; abundance: many; v_gene: TRBV11-2; d_gene: -; j_gene: TRBJ1-6; CDR3nt: TGTGCCAGCAGGACTTTCCGTTCACCCCTCCACTTT; CDR3aa: CASRTFRSPLHF
len: 14; abundance: -; v_gene: TRBV6-2/TRBV6-3; d_gene: -; j_gene: TRBJ2-7; CDR3nt: TGTGCCAGCAGTTACCTGGGGGGGCCCTACGAGCAGTACTTC; CDR3aa: CASSYLGGPYEQYF
len: 14; abundance: many; v_gene: TRBV5-1; d_gene: -; j_gene: TRBJ2-2; CDR3nt: TGCGCCAGCGGCCGGAAGACGAACACCGGGGAGCTGTTTTTT; CDR3aa: CASGRKTNTGELFF
len: 15; abundance: many; v_gene: TRBV2; d_gene: -; j_gene: TRBJ1-2; CDR3nt: TGTGCCAGCACTTTACAGGGTCGGCAACCTTATGGCTACACCTTC; CDR3aa: CASTLQGRQPYGYTF
len: 16; abundance: few; v_gene: TRBV4-2; d_gene: -; j_gene: TRBJ2-2; CDR3nt: TGTGCCAGCAGCCCATTTCAGGACCCGAACACCGGGGAGCTGTTTTTT; CDR3aa: CASSPFQDPNTGELFF
len: 13; abundance: many; v_gene: TRBV28; d_gene: -; j_gene: TRBJ2-5; CDR3nt: TGTGCCAGCAGTTTGATCAGTCAAGAGACCCAGTACTTC; CDR3aa: CASSLISQETQYF
len: 15; abundance: many; v_gene: TRBV15; d_gene: TRBD1; j_gene: TRBJ2-7; CDR3nt: TGTGCCACCAGCAGAGCACCGGGACAGACCTACGAGCAGTACTTC; CDR3aa: CATSRAPGQTYEQYF
len: 16; abundance: many; v_gene: TRBV27; d_gene: -; j_gene: TRBJ2-7; CDR3nt: TGTGCCAGCAGTTTATCCCTCGGCAGGGCCCTCTACGAGCAGTACTTC; CDR3aa: CASSLSLGRALYEQYF
len: 14; abundance: many; v_gene: TRBV5-5; d_gene: -; j_gene: TRBJ1-6; CDR3nt: TGTGCCAGCAGACCCCAGGGGTTTAATTCACCCCTCCACTTT; CDR3aa: CASRPQGFNSPLHF
len: 12; abundance: many; v_gene: TRBV6-5; d_gene: -; j_gene: TRBJ1-1; CDR3nt: TGTGCCAGCAGTTACGGCGACGGAGAGGCTTTCTTT; CDR3aa: CASSYGDGEAFF
len: 14; abundance: many; v_gene: TRBV19; d_gene: -; j_gene: TRBJ2-7; CDR3nt: TGTGCCAGTAGTGAGACAGTTCCCTCGGAGGAGCAGTACTTC; CDR3aa: CASSETVPSEEQYF
len: 15; abundance: many; v_gene: TRBV2; d_gene: -; j_gene: TRBJ2-4; CDR3nt: TGTGCCAGCAAAACCGAGGGGGACTTCCGCGGCATTCAGTACTTC; CDR3aa: CASKTEGDFRGIQYF
len: 12; abundance: -; v_gene: TRBV24-1; d_gene: -; j_gene: TRBJ2-5; CDR3nt: TGTGCCACCAGTGATGGCCAAGAGACCCAGTACTTC; CDR3aa: CATSDGQETQYF
len: 13; abundance: -; v_gene: TRBV2; d_gene: -; j_gene: TRBJ2-7; CDR3nt: TGTGCCAGCAGTTACTCGGGAGCCCACGAGCAGTGCTTC; CDR3aa: CASSYSGAHEQCF
len: 13; abundance: many; v_gene: TRBV28; d_gene: -; j_gene: TRBJ1-5; CDR3nt: TGTGCCAGCAGATTACAGGGAAATCAGCCCCAGCATTTT; CDR3aa: CASRLQGNQPQHF